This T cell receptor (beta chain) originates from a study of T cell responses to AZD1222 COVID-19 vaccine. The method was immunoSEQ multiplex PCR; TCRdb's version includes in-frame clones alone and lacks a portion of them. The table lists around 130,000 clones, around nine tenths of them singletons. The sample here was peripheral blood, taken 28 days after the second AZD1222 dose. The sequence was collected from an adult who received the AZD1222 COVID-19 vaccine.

CDR3 nucleotides: TGTGCCAGTACCCCGGGACTAGCGGATTACAATGAGCAGTTCTTC. It specifies CASTPGLADYNEQFF. The genes are TRBV9 and TRBJ2-1, with 11 bases that match TRBD2. There are 15 residues in the CDR3. CDR1 is SGDLS and CDR2 is YYNGEE in the germline V gene. J gave up 4 bases and V 8 bases, and 8 bases lay outside the gene matches.